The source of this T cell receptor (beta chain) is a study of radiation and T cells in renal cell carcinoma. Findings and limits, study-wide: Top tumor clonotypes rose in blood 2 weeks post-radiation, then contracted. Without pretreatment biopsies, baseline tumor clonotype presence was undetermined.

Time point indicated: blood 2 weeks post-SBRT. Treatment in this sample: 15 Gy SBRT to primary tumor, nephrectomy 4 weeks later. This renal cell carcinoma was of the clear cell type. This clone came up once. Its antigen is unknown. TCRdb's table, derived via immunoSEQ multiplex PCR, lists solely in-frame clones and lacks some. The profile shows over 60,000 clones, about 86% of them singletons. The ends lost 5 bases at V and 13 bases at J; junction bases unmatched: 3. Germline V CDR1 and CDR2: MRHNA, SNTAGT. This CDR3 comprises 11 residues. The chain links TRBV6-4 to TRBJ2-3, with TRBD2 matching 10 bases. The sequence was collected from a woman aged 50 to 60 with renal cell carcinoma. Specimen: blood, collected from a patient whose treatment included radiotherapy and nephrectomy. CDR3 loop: CASSLAGDEYF. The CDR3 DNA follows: TGTGCCAGCAGTCTAGCGGGAGACGAGTATTTT.